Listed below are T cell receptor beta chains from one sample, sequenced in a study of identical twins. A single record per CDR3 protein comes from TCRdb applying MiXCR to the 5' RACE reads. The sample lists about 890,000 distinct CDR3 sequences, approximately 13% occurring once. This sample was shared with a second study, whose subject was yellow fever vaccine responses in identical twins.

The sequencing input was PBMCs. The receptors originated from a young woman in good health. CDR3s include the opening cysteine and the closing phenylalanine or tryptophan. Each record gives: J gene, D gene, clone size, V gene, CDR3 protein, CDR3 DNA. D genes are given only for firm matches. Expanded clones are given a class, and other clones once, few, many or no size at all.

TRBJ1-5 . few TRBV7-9 CASSLGSAGVGQPQHF TGTGCCAGCAGCTTAGGCAGCGCAGGGGTCGGTCAGCCCCAGCATTTT
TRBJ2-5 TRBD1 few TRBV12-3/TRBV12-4 CASSLWTGQETQYF TGTGCCAGCAGCCTGTGGACAGGCCAAGAGACCCAGTACTTC
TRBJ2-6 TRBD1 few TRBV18 CASSPLQGRTGANVLTF TGTGCCAGCTCACCACTACAGGGGAGAACTGGGGCCAACGTCCTGACTTTC
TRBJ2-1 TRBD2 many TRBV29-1 CSVAAGGKGEQFF TGCAGCGTTGCAGCGGGAGGAAAGGGTGAGCAGTTCTTC
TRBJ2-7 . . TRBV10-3 CAISHSYEQYF TGTGCCATCAGCCATTCCTACGAGCAGTACTTC
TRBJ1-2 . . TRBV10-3 CAISAKDYGYTF TGTGCCATCAGTGCGAAGGACTATGGCTACACCTTC
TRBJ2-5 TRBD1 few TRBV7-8 CASSFRDRVLQETQYF TGTGCCAGCAGCTTCCGGGACAGGGTTCTACAAGAGACCCAGTACTTC
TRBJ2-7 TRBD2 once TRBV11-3 CASSPLWGGSYEQYF TGTGCCAGCAGCCCTTTATGGGGGGGATCCTACGAGCAGTACTTC
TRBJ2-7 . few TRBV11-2 CASSEFGYEQYF TGTGCCAGCAGCGAATTTGGGTACGAGCAGTACTTC
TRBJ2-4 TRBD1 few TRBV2 CASRPQGNIQYF TGTGCCAGCAGACCACAGGGGAACATTCAGTACTTC
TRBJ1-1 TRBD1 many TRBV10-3 CAIRGDRGQNTEAFF TGTGCCATCAGGGGGGACAGGGGGCAGAACACTGAAGCTTTCTTT
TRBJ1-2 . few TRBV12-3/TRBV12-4 CASSFLGGYTF TGTGCCAGCAGTTTTTTGGGTGGCTACACCTTC